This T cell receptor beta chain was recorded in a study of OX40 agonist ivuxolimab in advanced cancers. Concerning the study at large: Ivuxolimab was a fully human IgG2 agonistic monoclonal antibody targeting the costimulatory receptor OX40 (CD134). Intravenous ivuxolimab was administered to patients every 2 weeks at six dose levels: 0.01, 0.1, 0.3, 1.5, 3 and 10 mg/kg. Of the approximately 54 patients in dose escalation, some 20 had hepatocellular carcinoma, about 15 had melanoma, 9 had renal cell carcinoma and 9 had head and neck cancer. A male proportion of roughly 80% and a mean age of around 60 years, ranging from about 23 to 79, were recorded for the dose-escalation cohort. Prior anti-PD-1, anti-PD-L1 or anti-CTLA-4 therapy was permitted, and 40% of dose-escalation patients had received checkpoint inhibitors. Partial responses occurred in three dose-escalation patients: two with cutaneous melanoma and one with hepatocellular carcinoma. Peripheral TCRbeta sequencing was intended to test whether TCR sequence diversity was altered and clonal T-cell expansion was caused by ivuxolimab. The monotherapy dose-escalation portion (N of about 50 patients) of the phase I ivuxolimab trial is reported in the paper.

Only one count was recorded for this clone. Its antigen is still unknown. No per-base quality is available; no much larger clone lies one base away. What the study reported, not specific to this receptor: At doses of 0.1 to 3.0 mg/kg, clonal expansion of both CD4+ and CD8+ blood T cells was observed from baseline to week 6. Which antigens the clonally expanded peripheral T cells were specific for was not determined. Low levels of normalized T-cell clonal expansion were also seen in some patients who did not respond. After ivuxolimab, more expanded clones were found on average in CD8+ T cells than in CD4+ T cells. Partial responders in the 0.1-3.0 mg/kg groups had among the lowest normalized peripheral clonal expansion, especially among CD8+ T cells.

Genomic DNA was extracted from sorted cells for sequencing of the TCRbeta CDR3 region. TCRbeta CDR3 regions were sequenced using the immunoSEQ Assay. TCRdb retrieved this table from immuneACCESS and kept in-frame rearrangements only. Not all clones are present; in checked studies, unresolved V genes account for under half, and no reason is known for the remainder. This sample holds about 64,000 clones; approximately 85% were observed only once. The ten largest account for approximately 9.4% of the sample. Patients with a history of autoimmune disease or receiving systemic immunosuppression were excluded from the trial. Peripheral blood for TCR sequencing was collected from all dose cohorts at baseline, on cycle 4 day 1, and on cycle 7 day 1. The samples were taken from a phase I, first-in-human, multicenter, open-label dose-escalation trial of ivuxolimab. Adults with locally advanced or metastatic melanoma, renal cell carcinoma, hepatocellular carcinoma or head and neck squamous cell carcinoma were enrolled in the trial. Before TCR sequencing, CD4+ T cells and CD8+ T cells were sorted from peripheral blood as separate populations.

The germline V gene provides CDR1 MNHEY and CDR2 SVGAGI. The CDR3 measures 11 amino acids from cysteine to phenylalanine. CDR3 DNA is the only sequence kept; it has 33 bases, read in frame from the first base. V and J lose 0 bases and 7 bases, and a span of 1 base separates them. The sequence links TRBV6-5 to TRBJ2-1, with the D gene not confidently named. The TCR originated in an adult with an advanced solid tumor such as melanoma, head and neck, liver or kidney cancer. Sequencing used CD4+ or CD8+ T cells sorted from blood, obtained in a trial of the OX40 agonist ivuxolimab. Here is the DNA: TGTGCCAGCAGTTACTCTAATGAGCAGTTCTTC. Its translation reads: CASSYSNEQFF.